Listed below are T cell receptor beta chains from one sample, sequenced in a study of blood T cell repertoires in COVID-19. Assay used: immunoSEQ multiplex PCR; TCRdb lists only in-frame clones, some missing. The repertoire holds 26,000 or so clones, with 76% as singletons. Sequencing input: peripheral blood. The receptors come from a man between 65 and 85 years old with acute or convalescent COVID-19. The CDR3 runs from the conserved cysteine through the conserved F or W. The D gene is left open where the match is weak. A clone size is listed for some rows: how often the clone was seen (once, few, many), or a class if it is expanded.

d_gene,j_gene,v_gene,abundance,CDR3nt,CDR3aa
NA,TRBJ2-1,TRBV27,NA,TGTGCCAGCAGTTTAATCCCGGGTGCTGAGCAGTTCTTC,CASSLIPGAEQFF
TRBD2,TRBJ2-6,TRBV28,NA,TGTGCCATTGCGGGGAGCCTAGCGGGAGCGGCTGGGGCCAACGTCCTGACTTTC,CAIAGSLAGAAGANVLTF
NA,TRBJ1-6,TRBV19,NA,TGTGCCAGTAGTATGAAGCATTCACCCCTCCACTTT,CASSMKHSPLHF
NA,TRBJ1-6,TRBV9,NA,TGTGCCAGCAGCGTAGATCCAGAGGAAAGAGGAAATTCACCCCTCCACTTT,CASSVDPEERGNSPLHF
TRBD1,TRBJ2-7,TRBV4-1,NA,TGCGCCAGCAGCCATGATACCTCCGGGACAGGGTTCTACGAGCAGTACTTC,CASSHDTSGTGFYEQYF
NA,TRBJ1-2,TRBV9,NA,TGTGCCAGCAGCGCCGGGTCAGGGTACTATGGCTACACCTTC,CASSAGSGYYGYTF
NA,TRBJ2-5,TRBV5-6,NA,TGTGCCAGCAGCTTTTACGGGCGGGGCTTCCGGGAGACCCAGTACTTC,CASSFYGRGFRETQYF
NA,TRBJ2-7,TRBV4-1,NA,TGCGCCAGCAGCCAAGGTCGGAGCCTCTGGGACGAGCAGTACTTC,CASSQGRSLWDEQYF
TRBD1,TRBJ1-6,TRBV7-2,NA,TGTGCCAGCAGCTCAGAACAGGGGGTAAATTCACCCCTCCACTTT,CASSSEQGVNSPLHF
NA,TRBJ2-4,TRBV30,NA,TGTGCCGTCTTTAATTCATACTGGGCCAAAAACATTCAGTACTTC,CAVFNSYWAKNIQYF
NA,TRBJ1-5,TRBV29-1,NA,TGCAGCGTCGCCGACAGTCTCAGGGGGCCCCAGCATTTT,CSVADSLRGPQHF
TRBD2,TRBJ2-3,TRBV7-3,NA,TGCGCCAGCAGCGGGGGGACTAGCGGGGGCAAAGATACGCAGTATTTT,CASSGGTSGGKDTQYF
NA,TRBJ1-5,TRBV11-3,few,TGTGCCAGCCCCCTGGGGCCAGGGGATGGAAGCAATCAGCCCCAGCATTTT,CASPLGPGDGSNQPQHF
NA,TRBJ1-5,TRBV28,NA,TGTGCCAGCAGGAGATCGTCGGCGGCCCAGCATTTT,CASRRSSAAQHF
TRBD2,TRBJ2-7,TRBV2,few,TGTGCCAGCAGTGTTAGCGGGATGTACGAGCAGTACTTC,CASSVSGMYEQYF
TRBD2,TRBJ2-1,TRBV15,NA,TGTGCCACTTCCTCTCCTACGAGCGGGGGGAAAAATGAGCAGTTCTTC,CATSSPTSGGKNEQFF